Presented here are 9 T cell receptor beta chains from one specimen sequenced in a study of identical twins. Each CDR3 protein is one row after TCRdb ran MiXCR on the 5' RACE reads. The data show hundreds of thousands of distinct CDR3 sequences, roughly 20% seen once. These data were also reused for a study on T cells expressing NK-cell markers.

The sequencing input was PBMCs. The receptors come from a woman aged 18 to 35 in good health.

This clonotype was counted between two and nine times. V gene TRBV10-3 combines with J gene TRBJ2-3, with TRBD1 matching over 10 bases. From germline, CDR1 is ENHRY and CDR2 SYGVKD. After removal of 3 bases from V and 2 bases from J, the junction contained 5 bases not matched to a gene. This CDR3 spans 16 amino acids. CDR3 sequence: CAISDSGTGVTDTQYF. DNA of the CDR3: TGTGCCATCAGTGATTCGGGGACAGGGGTCACAGATACGCAGTATTTT.

This sequence joins TRBV29-1 and TRBJ2-1; D possibly corresponds to TRBD2 (6 bases). The V gene lost 1 base and the J gene lost 0 bases, with 10 bases spanning the gap. The CDR3 contains 15 residues. Looked up from germline, CDR1 is SQVTM and CDR2 is ANQGSEA. The CDR3 is CSVEGLANSYNEQFF. For the CDR3, the DNA is TGCAGCGTTGAAGGGCTAGCGAACTCCTACAATGAGCAGTTCTTC.

This clonotype was observed many times. The chain uses TRBV9 and TRBJ2-5; possibly TRBD2 for D (6 bases). The length of the CDR3 is 15 residues. Germline V CDR1 and CDR2: SGDLS, YYNGEE. V was shortened by 4 bases and J by 3 bases, with 16 bases between the two germline ends. The CDR3 sequence: CASSPRGTGEETQYF. The CDR3 nucleotides read TGTGCCAGCAGCCCACGGGGAACGGGGGAAGAGACCCAGTACTTC.

The chain joins TRBV7-8 to TRBJ2-5; 7 bases match TRBD2. The germline gives CDR1 SGHVS, CDR2 FQNEAQ. This CDR3 contains 18 residues. V was clipped by 5 bases and J by 4 bases; unmatched bases: 19. CDR3 coding DNA: TGTGCCAGCAGCGGCCGGACTAGTGGACCCGGGGGTATAGAGACCCAGTACTTC. Encoded protein: CASSGRTSGPGGIETQYF.

This clonotype was found many times. The rearrangement joins TRBV18 to TRBJ2-3; 7 nucleotides align to TRBD1. The V segment lost 3 bases and the J segment 4 bases; nucleotides outside the gene matches: 1. The germline gives CDR1 KGHSH, CDR2 LQKENI. There are 13 residues in the CDR3. The CDR3 spells CASSPGTADTQYF. CDR3 DNA sequence: TGTGCCAGCTCACCTGGGACAGCAGATACGCAGTATTTT.

This clonotype was seen a few times. This chain connects TRBV11-2 to TRBJ1-3; D remains unclear. The CDR3 totals 18 residues. Germline CDR1 and CDR2: SGHAT and FQNNGV. V lost 0 bases to trimming and J lost 1 base, with 16 bases between them. For the CDR3, the DNA is TGTGCCAGCAGCTTAGAGATCCCGGGTTGGGGATCTGGAAACACCATATATTTT. Amino acid sequence: CASSLEIPGWGSGNTIYF.

The V and J genes are TRBV9 and TRBJ2-7; TRBD2 matches 9 bases. Losses at the gene ends were 4 bases for V and 6 bases for J; bases not matched to a gene: 14. CDR3 length: 16 residues. The germline V gene encodes CDR1 SGDLS and CDR2 YYNGEE. This CDR3 is CASSSHPGLAGSEQYF. The DNA of the CDR3 is TGTGCCAGCAGCTCTCATCCGGGGCTAGCGGGAAGCGAGCAGTACTTC.

This rearrangement joins TRBV6-5 to TRBJ2-5; D possibly corresponds to TRBD2 (6 bases). Per germline, CDR1 MNHEY and CDR2 SVGAGI. CDR3 size: 15 residues. V lost 2 bases and J 2 bases, leaving 12 bases between the germline ends. The DNA for the CDR3 is TGTGCCAGCAGTTACCGGGGGACCTCTCAAGAGACCCAGTACTTC. It codes for CASSYRGTSQETQYF.

This clonotype was counted a few times. The genes are TRBV20-1 and TRBJ2-3; 7 nucleotides agree with TRBD2. The junction had 11 bases not matched to a gene; V was cut back by 5 bases and J by 0 bases. This CDR3 spans 16 amino acids. CDR1 is DFQATT, CDR2 SNEGSKA, per germline (reference sequence). For the CDR3, the DNA is TGCAGTGCTCGATTTAGCGGGCCCCCCAGCACAGATACGCAGTATTTT. Translating gives CSARFSGPPSTDTQYF.